This T cell receptor (beta chain) was found in a study of blood T cell repertoires in COVID-19. About the research overall: From T cells, B-cell-depleted T cells, or PBMCs came the material, which was cDNA or gDNA.

The CDR3 is 19 residues long. Germline CDR1 reads WNHNN; CDR2 reads SYGVQD (reference sequence). V lost 0 bases to trimming and J lost 7 bases, with 25 bases between them. Many counts were recorded for this clone. The authors' processing: Reference gene primer amplification in the assay estimated nucleated cell counts. Profiling relied on immunoSEQ multiplex PCR, and the TCRdb table lists in-frame clones only, not all of them. V, J and clone size are taken as reported in that table, and D and trimming were inferred from the DNA itself. This sample carries 150,000 to 200,000 clones, roughly nine tenths of them seen once, and the ten largest clones take 1.5% to 2%.

The receptor was derived from a young man who had recovered from COVID-19. Material: peripheral blood. This chain links TRBV10-1 with TRBJ2-1; possibly TRBD2 for D (6 bases). CDR3: CASSESYGRSRDLPNEQFF. CDR3 nucleotide sequence: TGCGCCAGCAGTGAGTCTTACGGCAGGAGTCGGGACTTGCCAAATGAGCAGTTCTTC.